The text below deals with one T cell receptor (beta chain). There is no known antigen for this receptor. No much larger clone exists at a distance of one base, and base qualities are not known. The receptor library was made with the immunoSEQ multiplex PCR assay. A mixture of 60 forward primers for TCR Vbeta segments and 13 reverse primers for TCR Jbeta segments was used in the multiplex PCR. The CDR3 region of rearranged TCR beta genes was amplified from genomic DNA with a multiplex PCR assay. The Illumina HiSeq System was used to sequence the amplified TCR beta libraries as 87-base-pair reads. The authors processed their data as follows. In a later analysis, tens of millions of unique TCR beta chains were counted across the 690 or so repertoires, and roughly 11 million of these chains were shared by at least two donors. To remove PCR and sequencing errors, raw reads were error-corrected and collapsed into unique sequences using a nearest-neighbor algorithm that merged closely related sequences. V, D and J gene segments were assigned by aligning CDR3 sequences to IMGT reference sequences. For a sequence to be retained, a match of at least six nucleotides was required to both a V gene segment and a J gene segment. A rearrangement counted as productive if the CDR3 had no stop codons and remained in frame with V and J, and every other rearrangement counted as non-productive. Following IMGT convention, CDR3 was defined as the stretch from the second conserved V-encoded cysteine to the conserved J-encoded phenylalanine. In an earlier analysis of around 570 of the donors, sequences lacking an unambiguous match to a single V gene segment were excluded. An earlier analysis of around 600 of the donors classified V segments as functional when productive rearrangements were above 56.7% and as segregating when the standard deviation between donors was above 5%. A statistical classification framework was developed to diagnose cytomegalovirus status using the catalog of TCR beta chain sequences. A later analysis assigned V and J genes by comparing TCR nucleotide sequences with IMGT/GENE-DB human TR gene sequences. Using the TCRdist pipeline, a later analysis assigned CDR3 sequences along with most-parsimonious VDJ recombination scenarios. In a later analysis, each TCR beta chain was defined by its CDR3 amino acid sequence together with its V-gene family, and reads lacking a unique V-gene family were excluded. In a later analysis, 500 to 650 highly shared, low-generation-probability nucleotide sequences were removed to address suspected cross-contamination and a sequencing artifact. In a later analysis, a clonal expansion index for each public chain was calculated from normalized within-repertoire ranks of inferred template counts. In a later analysis, generation probabilities were computed with a VDJ recombination model fitted to out-of-frame rearrangements, and the resulting probabilities were checked against IGoR. A later analysis scored TCR-TCR, TCR-HLA and TCR-CMV co-occurrence with hypergeometric tests, applying a repertoire-size bias correction to TCR pairs. In a later analysis, false discovery rates were estimated by permuting HLA or CMV assignments 20 times. In a later analysis, co-occurring TCRs were grouped using DBSCAN, with TCRdist sequence similarity added in when clustering inside HLA-allele-positive subsets. Repertoires with fewer than 30,000 or more than 120,000 public chains, plus five repertoires with anomalous nucleotide sharing, were excluded from co-occurrence clustering. TCRdb took over this immuneACCESS table, retaining in-frame rearrangements with V and J assigned. Such tables are incomplete; in checked studies, under half of the missing clones stem from an unresolved V gene, and the remainder is unexplained. That table gives V, J and clone size, and the DNA gave D and trimming. Here the sample has 130,000 or so clones; about 73% occur a single time. The ten biggest clones cover 2.1% of the sample.

This record comes from a study of cytomegalovirus exposure and HLA in healthy donors (dated 2017 in TCRdb). Notes on the research overall: An earlier analysis of approximately 590 of the donors reported approximately 290 Gb of sequence data and 117 million unique TCR beta sequences from roughly 180 million T cells. Roughly 300 gigabases of sequencing data and around 85 million unique TCR sequences made up an early release that covered nearly 650 HLA-typed donors. Of the approximately 400 genotyped donors, 65% to 90% were placed in the genetic ancestry cluster associated with self-reported Caucasian donors. The study aimed to test whether cataloging public T cell receptors could reveal signatures of past pathogen exposure. The study profiled the T cell repertoires of about 720 subjects by immunosequencing and related them to cytomegalovirus serostatus. Along with the roughly 670-subject first cohort, a separate validation cohort of over a hundred different subjects was used. To predict cytomegalovirus infection status, the study brought together high-throughput TCR immunosequencing, statistical association of individual TCRs with disease status, and machine learning. A later analysis re-examined previously published TCR beta repertoires from 610 or so donors and added high-resolution HLA genotyping to investigate patterns of TCR occurrence. The later analysis used no new phenotypic data to find candidate immune exposures, relying instead on TCR beta sequences and their occurrence across donors. An earlier analysis of approximately 580 of the donors used high-throughput TCR beta sequencing to judge whether each TCR beta V gene segment behaved as functional or pseudogenic. Donor age, sex, ethnicity and CMV serostatus were compiled alongside the repertoire data. Genome-wide SNP genotypes for about three fifths of the 666 donors were used in a later genetic analysis, which treated that subset as a discovery cohort. Every repertoire in the discovery cohort had been generated on one and the same sequencing platform. Class I and class II HLA loci were covered by the typing at four-digit resolution. The number of typed donors differed by locus: roughly 629-630 for A, B, C, DRB1 and DQB1; roughly 510 for DQA1; approximately 610 for DPA1; and roughly 490 for DPB1. Four to six DR-DQ haplotypes were handled as single units for association and clustering, since linkage in the cohort was strong. Among 300 to 500 genotyped donors of the cohort, an average of approximately 240,000 unique TCR beta nucleotide sequences was sequenced per donor, of which about 19% were non-productive. Summary of the overall study and its limitations: A further reported finding was that TCR beta sequences accurately predicted the HLA-A and HLA-B alleles for most subjects in the first cohort. The classifier was reported to diagnose cytomegalovirus status with high specificity and sensitivity in both the original cohort and the validation cohort. A later analysis found that most CMV-associated TCR beta chains appeared HLA-restricted, with HLA associations seemingly driven largely by CMV exposure. Linkage disequilibrium might explain the correlated functional status among segregating V segments, but an unknown experimental factor could not be excluded. In the study, around 160 TCR beta chains were listed as associated with cytomegalovirus. Across donors, most TCR sequences were observed very rarely, whereas some public TCRs were present in many individuals. This cohort had only TCR beta chains sequenced, and the lack of alpha or paired-chain data limited which features could be detected. Because counts were too low, 15 to 20 rarely observed V segments, including chromosome 9 orphons, were excluded from the earlier analysis of several hundred of the donors. Some IMGT-functional V segments, including TRBV6-2 and TRBV6-3, could not be told apart with the 87-base-pair reads, so those segments were excluded. A cluster of highly shared sequence variants was judged likely to be a technical artifact of the sequencing pipeline. CMV serostatus was the only immune exposure information available for the cohort. In vitro tests confirmed that a few of the cytomegalovirus-associated TCR beta chains recognize cytomegalovirus antigens. At a false discovery rate of 0.05, a later analysis linked approximately 18,000 TCR beta sequences to specific HLA alleles. In an earlier analysis of some 540 of the donors, most TCR beta V segments appeared in productive rearrangements about 87% or about 30% of the time, broadly matching IMGT annotations. Sequencing depth was assumed to be roughly uniform across donors in the presence/absence analyses, though that assumption may not hold. Compared with the roughly 720-donor mean, donors in an Asian-associated ancestry cluster had fewer N-insertions in productive TCRs, according to a later genetic analysis. According to a later analysis, parvovirus B19, influenza, CMV and Epstein-Barr virus appeared linked to several top co-occurrence clusters. When HLA alleles, especially DR and DQ, strongly co-occurred, TCR associations were difficult to assign to individual alleles. According to a later analysis, TCR association rates differed among HLA loci, with DRB1 alleles showing the most associated TCRs and HLA-C alleles showing the fewest. An association between a missense DCLRE1C variant and V-gene and J-gene trimming of TCR beta chains was found in a later genetic analysis and replicated in an independent cohort. Compared with equally common non-associated chains, HLA-associated TCR beta chains in a later analysis were more clonally expanded and had lower generation probabilities. Because HLA typing was unavailable for some donors at each locus, only the typed subset was used in association tests. The authors suggested that the approach could potentially be generalized to other disease states and immunological phenotypes.

CDR1 and CDR2 are drawn from the germline V gene: SGHTA, FQGNSA. V sheds 5 bases and J sheds 6 bases, leaving 10 bases between their ends. Taken from cysteine to phenylalanine, the CDR3 has 13 residues. Only the CDR3 portion is preserved as DNA: 39 bases, with reading frame beginning at the first base. The cohort consisted of hundreds of healthy bone marrow donors. At the time of sampling, all cohort members were nominally healthy, though unrecorded immune exposures were likely present. The donor tested CMV seropositive, placing the donor among the 250 to 350 seropositive members of the cohort. A peripheral blood sample was collected from each donor, and TCR beta sequencing was performed on peripheral blood mononuclear cells. The Qiagen DNeasy Blood Extraction Kit was used to extract genomic DNA from the blood cell samples.

The rearrangement combines TRBV7-2 with TRBJ1-4; TRBD1 could be the D gene, as 5 bases match. Sequenced input: PBMCs. This TCR was sampled from a woman aged 40 to 50 in good health and CMV-seropositive. The encoded CDR3 is CASSRSGDEKLFF. Read as DNA, the sequence is TGTGCCAGCAGCCGGTCGGGGGATGAAAAACTGTTTTTT.